These 10 T cell receptor beta chains originate from one sample sequenced in a study of control samples from healthy donors and cancer patients (TCRdb year 2020). Receptor libraries were prepared by the immunoSEQ multiplex PCR assay. TCRdb stores this immuneACCESS table with in-frame sequences only. Part of the clones is absent; in the studies checked, under half of the shortfall reflects unresolved V genes, and no reason is known for the rest. This sample lists about 15,000 clones; 85% to 90% were detected once. 9.5% to 13% of the sample lies in the top ten. The specimen sequenced was PBMCs. These receptors were collected from a woman in her sixties or seventies with colorectal cancer.

This sequence joins TRBV11-3 and TRBJ1-1; TRBD1 is a possible D gene (6 bases). The CDR3 extends over 16 amino acids. Germline CDR1 reads SGHNT; CDR2 reads YENEEA. The V end was cut by 0 bases, the J end by 6 bases, with 17 bases between. The DNA for the CDR3 is TGTGCCAGCAGCTTAGAGGGGGGTTGGGGGCCCCCTGAAGCTTTCTTT. This translates into CASSLEGGWGPPEAFF.

The chain carries TRBV4-1 and TRBJ1-1; D perhaps matches TRBD1 (6 bases). The CDR3 loop spans 15 amino acids. V lost 0 bases, J lost 4 bases, and 12 bases lay in between. The germline V gene has CDR1 MGHRA and CDR2 YSYEKL. CDR3 region: CASSQEKGVGTEAFF. Written as DNA, the CDR3 is TGCGCCAGCAGCCAAGAAAAGGGGGTGGGCACTGAAGCTTTCTTT.

V is TRBV7-2 and J is TRBJ1-1; maybe TRBD1 (5 bases). Per the germline V gene, CDR1 is SGHTA and CDR2 is FQGNSA. This CDR3 comprises 14 residues. V was cut by 5 bases and J by 6 bases, with 16 bases left in between. The CDR3 DNA follows: TGTGCCAGCAGCAGGGTTCGAGGGGCTTCTGAAGCTTTCTTT. Translation gives CASSRVRGASEAFF.

This chain links TRBV6-5 with TRBJ1-1; the D is unclear. V was pared by 7 bases and J by 6 bases, with 12 bases between. The CDR3 is 12 residues long. Germline V lookup: CDR1 MNHEY, CDR2 SVGAGI. DNA of the CDR3: TGTGCCAGCACTCCCGGAGGCTCTGAAGCTTTCTTT. The encoded protein is CASTPGGSEAFF.

The chain is built from TRBV6-2 or TRBV6-3 and TRBJ2-1, with TRBD2 identical over 9 bases. V was pared by 3 bases and J by 1 base, with 1 base of the junction left unmatched. There are 15 residues in the CDR3. The germline gives CDR1 MNHEY, CDR2 SVGEGT. CDR3 sequence (DNA): TGTGCCAGCAGTTATAGCGGGAGTTCCTACAATGAGCAGTTCTTC. Its translation: CASSYSGSSYNEQFF.

The V call is TRBV5-6, the J call TRBJ2-7; TRBD1 is a possible D gene (6 bases). From germline, CDR1 is SGHDT and CDR2 YYEEEE. CDR3 size: 14 residues. Trimming took off 4 bases at V and 2 bases at J, with 13 bases between the two ends. CDR3 bases: TGTGCCAGCAGCCGACGACAGGTCCCCTACGAGCAGTACTTC. This sequence encodes CASSRRQVPYEQYF.

This clone was counted once. The chain recombines TRBV12-5 with TRBJ2-1; D is ambiguous. Per the germline V gene, CDR1 is LGHNT and CDR2 is FRNRAP. V lost 0 bases and J 6 bases, leaving 21 bases between the germline ends. The CDR3 has 18 residues. CDR3: CASGLVVNGLLNLNEQFF. The CDR3 DNA sequence: TGTGCTAGTGGTTTGGTAGTCAACGGGTTGCTTAACCTCAATGAGCAGTTCTTC.

This sequence joins TRBV9 and TRBJ2-1, with D possibly being TRBD2 (5 bases). The germline V and J ends were trimmed by 0 bases and 4 bases, with 11 bases remaining between them. There are 15 residues in the CDR3. CDR1 and CDR2 (germline): SGDLS, YYNGEE. The CDR3 reads CASSVAGPGYNEQFF. The CDR3 nucleotides are TGTGCCAGCAGCGTAGCAGGCCCGGGGTACAATGAGCAGTTCTTC.

This chain joins TRBV11-3 and TRBJ2-1; 15 nucleotides align to TRBD2. After removal of 5 bases from V and 4 bases from J, the junction contained 15 bases not matched to a gene. This CDR3 has 20 amino acids. The germline V gene has CDR1 SGHNT and CDR2 YENEEA. In nucleotides, the CDR3 is TGTGCCAGCAGCAGTACCGGGGGACTAGCGGGAGGCCCTAGATACAATGAGCAGTTCTTC. Translating gives CASSSTGGLAGGPRYNEQFF.

The chain combines TRBV7-9 with TRBJ1-4, with D uncertain. CDR3 length: 12 residues. Germline V gene sequence: CDR1 SEHNR, CDR2 FQNEAQ (reference sequence). V shed 2 bases and J shed 13 bases, with 11 bases lying between them. CDR3 DNA: TGTGCCAGCAGCTTAAATTCTGGGGTACTGTTTTTT. It encodes CASSLNSGVLFF.